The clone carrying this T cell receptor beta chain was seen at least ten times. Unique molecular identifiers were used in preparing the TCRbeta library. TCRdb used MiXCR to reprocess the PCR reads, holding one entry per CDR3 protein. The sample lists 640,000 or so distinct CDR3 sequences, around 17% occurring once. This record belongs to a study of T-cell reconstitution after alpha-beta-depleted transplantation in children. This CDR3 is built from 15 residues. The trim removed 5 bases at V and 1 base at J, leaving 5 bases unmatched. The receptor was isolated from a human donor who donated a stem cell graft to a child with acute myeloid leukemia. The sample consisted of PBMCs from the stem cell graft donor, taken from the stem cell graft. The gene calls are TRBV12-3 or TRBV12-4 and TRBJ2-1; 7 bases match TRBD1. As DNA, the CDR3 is TGTGCCAGCAGTACTCTACAGGGGTCCTACAATGAGCAGTTCTTC. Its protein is CASSTLQGSYNEQFF.